The next 20 T cell receptor beta chains were all read from a single sample in a study of cytomegalovirus exposure and HLA in healthy donors. Researchers ran the PCR with 60 Vbeta and 13 Jbeta primers. Measured with immunoSEQ multiplex PCR; TCRdb has only the in-frame clones, and not every one. Among about 150,000 clones listed, around 73% were seen once. The sample consisted of PBMCs. The receptors derive from a male donor in good health and CMV-seronegative.

The rearrangement uses TRBV7-3 and TRBJ2-1, with 10 nucleotides matching TRBD2. The CDR3 sequence is 15 residues long. V lost 4 bases to trimming and J lost 3 bases; unmatched junction nucleotides: 3. CDR1 is SGHTA and CDR2 is FQGTGA in the germline V gene. In nucleotides, the CDR3 is TGTGCCAGCAGCTACCTAGCGGGGGACTACAATGAGCAGTTCTTC. Protein sequence: CASSYLAGDYNEQFF.

The chain combines TRBV25-1 with TRBJ2-1; D is perhaps TRBD1 (6 bases). The CDR3 extends over 13 amino acids. In germline, CDR1 is MGHDK, CDR2 SYGVNS. Trimming removed 8 bases at V and 5 bases at J, with 13 bases between. The chain's CDR3 is CASYRQDHNEQFF. The CDR3 DNA reads as TGTGCCAGCTATAGACAGGATCACAATGAGCAGTTCTTC.

This chain links TRBV9 with TRBJ2-7; 7 nucleotides match TRBD2. The CDR3 sequence is 14 residues long. V shed 4 bases and J 2 bases; nucleotides not matched to a gene: 6. The germline CDR1 and CDR2 sequences are SGDLS and YYNGEE. This CDR3 is CASSPRRGTYEQYF. The CDR3 DNA is TGTGCCAGCAGCCCTCGGCGGGGGACCTACGAGCAGTACTTC.

The chain links TRBV7-2 to TRBJ1-1; 8 nucleotides line up with TRBD1. The CDR3 extends over 13 amino acids. The germline CDR1 and CDR2 sequences are SGHTA and FQGNSA. V shed 2 bases, J shed 5 bases, and the junction held 1 base outside the gene matches. The chain's CDR3 is CASSLNRGTEAFF. In DNA form, the CDR3 reads TGTGCCAGCAGCTTAAACAGGGGGACTGAAGCTTTCTTT.

This chain joins TRBV7-8 and TRBJ1-4; TRBD1 matches 8 bases. The ends lost 5 bases at V and 5 bases at J; junction bases unmatched: 7. Germline V lookup: CDR1 SGHVS, CDR2 FQNEAQ. The CDR3 has 15 residues. The CDR3 coding sequence is TGTGCCAGCAGCACAGACAGGGGCCTGAATGAAAAACTGTTTTTT. Translation gives CASSTDRGLNEKLFF.

V is TRBV6-1 and J is TRBJ1-2; D might be TRBD1 (6 bases). The CDR3 covers 14 residues. CDR1 is MNHNS, CDR2 SASEGT, per germline. The V end lost 4 bases, the J end lost 8 bases, and 17 bases lay between the germline ends. The DNA for the CDR3 is TGTGCCAGCAGTGGTGTTGAGGGGGTAACGGGCTACACCTTC. This gives the protein CASSGVEGVTGYTF.

The V gene is TRBV25-1, the J gene TRBJ1-6; weak D call: TRBD1 (6 bases). The CDR3 runs to 14 residues. V was trimmed by 6 bases and J by 9 bases, leaving 15 bases between them. Germline V gene data show CDR1 as MGHDK and CDR2 as SYGVNS. The CDR3 is CASSLGTSLSPLHF. In DNA, the CDR3 is TGTGCCAGCAGCCTCGGGACAAGTCTTTCACCCCTCCACTTT.

The rearrangement links TRBV30 to TRBJ1-1, with unresolved D. Trimming removed 8 bases at V and 4 bases at J, with 14 bases between. Germline loops: CDR1 GTSNPN, CDR2 SVGIG (reference sequence). The CDR3 is 12 residues long. CDR3: CAGREGGTEAFF. The CDR3, as DNA: TGTGCCGGCCGGGAGGGAGGCACTGAAGCTTTCTTT.

This sequence joins TRBV11-2 and TRBJ2-7; TRBD1 matches 7 bases. CDR1 SGHAT and CDR2 FQNNGV come from the germline V gene. The CDR3 spans 16 residues. V lost 0 bases, J lost 3 bases, and 8 bases stayed unmatched. The CDR3 nucleotides are TGTGCCAGCAGCTTAGAAACAGGGGATTTTCGCTACGAGCAGTACTTC. Amino acid sequence: CASSLETGDFRYEQYF.

The gene calls are TRBV13 and TRBJ1-1, with 10 bases aligning to TRBD1. This CDR3 contains 16 residues. The V gene's germline CDR1 is PRHDT and CDR2 FYEKMQ (reference sequence). Unmatched junction bases numbered 7, after V lost 4 bases and J lost 2 bases. In DNA, the CDR3 is TGTGCCAGCAGCTCTACGTGGGACAGGGGCAACACTGAAGCTTTCTTT. Its translation: CASSSTWDRGNTEAFF.

The genes are TRBV11-2 and TRBJ2-2, with 8 bases lining up with TRBD1. Germline assignment: CDR1 SGHAT and CDR2 FQNNGV. J was trimmed by 3 bases and V by 2 bases; bases with no gene match: 14. CDR3 length: 19 residues. The CDR3 loop reads CASSLRPRLAGGYTGELFF. CDR3 DNA sequence: TGTGCCAGCAGCTTACGCCCCCGGTTGGCAGGGGGCTACACCGGGGAGCTGTTTTTT.

This rearrangement joins TRBV11-2 to TRBJ2-7; 7 nucleotides match TRBD1. Trimming at V came to 0 bases and at J to 0 bases, leaving 2 bases not matched to a gene. Germline CDR1 reads SGHAT; CDR2 reads FQNNGV. The CDR3 consists of 15 residues. The CDR3 region is CASSLEGGISYEQYF. Here the CDR3 DNA reads TGTGCCAGCAGCTTAGAAGGGGGCATCTCCTACGAGCAGTACTTC.

This rearrangement joins TRBV9 to TRBJ2-3; D is ambiguous. Germline V gene data show CDR1 as SGDLS and CDR2 as YYNGEE. Trimming left V 4 bases short and J 2 bases short, with 5 bases between. The CDR3 consists of 12 residues. The CDR3 reads CASSRNTDTQYF. Written as DNA, the CDR3 is TGTGCCAGCAGCCGTAACACAGATACGCAGTATTTT.

The chain couples TRBV7-2 to TRBJ1-1; D perhaps matches TRBD1 (5 bases). Trimming removed 8 bases at V and 3 bases at J, with 16 bases between. The CDR3 length is 14 residues. Germline V gene sequence: CDR1 SGHTA, CDR2 FQGNSA. For the CDR3, the DNA is TGTGCCAGCTCGACTCGGGGGGGGGACACTGAAGCTTTCTTT. This sequence encodes CASSTRGGDTEAFF.

This clone showed up just a few times. The rearrangement uses TRBV5-1 and TRBJ2-1; 7 nucleotides agree with TRBD1. Germline V lookup: CDR1 SGHRS, CDR2 YFSETQ. V gave up 4 bases and J gave up 4 bases; unmatched junction bases: 5. The CDR3 totals 14 residues. The CDR3 DNA is TGCGCCAGCAGCCCGGGGACAGAATACAATGAGCAGTTCTTC. Protein: CASSPGTEYNEQFF.

The chain couples TRBV28 to TRBJ2-7; 7 bases are shared with TRBD1. The CDR3 extends over 16 amino acids. Germline V gene lookup returns CDR1 MDHEN and CDR2 SYDVKM. J gave up 5 bases and V 2 bases, and 12 bases lay outside the gene matches. The CDR3 protein is CASSLRNQYRGHEQYF. The CDR3 DNA reads TGTGCCAGCAGTTTACGCAATCAATACAGGGGCCACGAGCAGTACTTC.

The chain recombines TRBV6-1 with TRBJ1-5; no reliable D call. Trimming removed 7 bases at V and 0 bases at J, with 4 bases between. The CDR3 extends over 12 amino acids. CDR1 is MNHNS and CDR2 is SASEGT in the germline V gene. The CDR3 is CASTSSNQPQHF. The CDR3 coding sequence is TGTGCCAGCACGTCTAGCAATCAGCCCCAGCATTTT.

The chain recombines TRBV7-2 with TRBJ2-7, with TRBD2 matching over 8 bases. V was pared by 3 bases and J by 0 bases, with 1 base of the junction left unmatched. Looked up from germline, CDR1 is SGHTA and CDR2 is FQGNSA. The CDR3 consists of 14 residues. The CDR3 here is CASSFSGNSYEQYF. CDR3 in DNA: TGTGCCAGCAGCTTTAGCGGGAACTCCTACGAGCAGTACTTC.

This rearrangement joins TRBV28 to TRBJ1-5; D is undetermined. This CDR3 is built from 13 residues. Germline V gives CDR1 MDHEN, CDR2 SYDVKM. Deletions cut 8 bases from V and 6 bases from J, with 14 bases between. The CDR3 nucleotides are TGTGCCAGCGGAACTGCCGGGGTTCAGCCCCAGCATTTT. Its translation is CASGTAGVQPQHF.

The chain couples TRBV5-1 to TRBJ1-4; 10 nucleotides agree with TRBD1. V lost 4 bases to trimming and J lost 3 bases; unmatched junction nucleotides: 12. This CDR3 comprises 18 residues. Germline CDR1 and CDR2: SGHRS and YFSETQ. The CDR3 nucleotides are TGCGCCAGCAGCAAGCGACAGGGGGCGGCAGGAGCTAATGAAAAACTGTTTTTT. Its translation is CASSKRQGAAGANEKLFF.